These T cell receptor beta chains were read from a single sample in a study of identical twins. MiXCR, applied by TCRdb to the 5' RACE reads, yields one record per CDR3 protein. Among approximately 590,000 distinct CDR3 sequences, over 8.5% were seen once, and the ten largest hold 2.5% to 3%. Another study also made use of these data, one on yellow fever vaccine responses in identical twins.

Sample: PBMCs. Receptors originate from a woman between 18 and 29 years old in good health. CDR3s include the opening cysteine and the closing phenylalanine or tryptophan. Fields, in order: clone size, V gene, D gene, J gene, CDR3 DNA, CDR3 protein. The D gene is left open where the match is weak. Clone size is shown for a subset of rows, as once, few, many or a class of expanded clone.

size: many
V: TRBV7-9
D: TRBD2
J: TRBJ2-3
DNA: TGTGCCAGCAGCGAGATGACTAGCGGGGATACGCAGTATTTT
CDR3: CASSEMTSGDTQYF

size: many
V: TRBV30
D: .
J: TRBJ2-2
DNA: TGTGCCTGGGGACAAGGGGCCGGGGAGCTGTTTTTT
CDR3: CAWGQGAGELFF

size: many
V: TRBV6-5
D: TRBD2
J: TRBJ2-5
DNA: TGTGCCAGCAGTTATACTAGCGGGATTACCCAAGAGACCCAGTACTTC
CDR3: CASSYTSGITQETQYF

size: few
V: TRBV11-2
D: .
J: TRBJ2-5
DNA: TGTGCCAGCAGCCGTCCTCAGACGGGGGCCTACGATGGAGAGACCCAGTACTTC
CDR3: CASSRPQTGAYDGETQYF

size: .
V: TRBV5-1
D: .
J: TRBJ2-7
DNA: TGCGCCAGCAGCTTGCGTGGCAGACTCTCCTACGAGCAGTACTTC
CDR3: CASSLRGRLSYEQYF

size: few
V: TRBV5-4
D: TRBD1
J: TRBJ2-2
DNA: TGTGCCAGCAGCTTGCGGACAGGCCAATCGAACACCGGGGAGCTGTTTTTT
CDR3: CASSLRTGQSNTGELFF

size: few
V: TRBV7-2
D: TRBD1
J: TRBJ2-1
DNA: TGTGCCAGCAGCGGCCCCGGGACAGGGATTAATGAGCAGTTCTTC
CDR3: CASSGPGTGINEQFF

size: once
V: TRBV2
D: .
J: TRBJ1-4
DNA: TGTGCCAGCAGATTAGGACAGTCGTCAGAAAAACTGTTTTTT
CDR3: CASRLGQSSEKLFF

size: .
V: TRBV19
D: TRBD2
J: TRBJ2-3
DNA: TGTGCCAGTAGTGATATAGCGGGGGGCGGAGGAGTTACGCAGTATTTT
CDR3: CASSDIAGGGGVTQYF

size: few
V: TRBV6-2/TRBV6-3
D: .
J: TRBJ2-4
DNA: TGTGCCAGCAGTCTCCGGGGCCAGGCCAAAAACATTCAGTACTTC
CDR3: CASSLRGQAKNIQYF

size: .
V: TRBV7-9
D: .
J: TRBJ2-2
DNA: TGTGCCAGCAGCCACCCGGGGATCGGGGAGCTGTTTTTT
CDR3: CASSHPGIGELFF

size: few
V: TRBV20-1
D: .
J: TRBJ2-1
DNA: TGCAGTGCTAGGGTTTCGGTTTGGGACAATGAGCAGTTCTTC
CDR3: CSARVSVWDNEQFF

size: many
V: TRBV12-3/TRBV12-4
D: TRBD2
J: TRBJ2-7
DNA: TGTGCCAGCAGTTTACAGGAACTAGCGACCTACGAGCAGTACTTC
CDR3: CASSLQELATYEQYF

size: many
V: TRBV20-1
D: .
J: TRBJ2-3
DNA: TGCAGTGCCCTACTAGCAGGTTTCGCAGATACGCAGTATTTT
CDR3: CSALLAGFADTQYF

size: many
V: TRBV5-1
D: TRBD2
J: TRBJ2-7
DNA: TGCGCCAGCACTTTAACAGCGGGAGGGAACTACGAGCAGTACTTC
CDR3: CASTLTAGGNYEQYF

size: few
V: TRBV4-1
D: .
J: TRBJ2-6
DNA: TGCGCCAGCAGCCAAGGGGGTTATTTTCGTGGGGCCAACGTCCTGACTTTC
CDR3: CASSQGGYFRGANVLTF

size: many
V: TRBV12-3/TRBV12-4
D: TRBD2
J: TRBJ2-1
DNA: TGTGCCAGCAGGGGGGGGGGTAGCTCCTACAATGAGCAGTTCTTC
CDR3: CASRGGGSSYNEQFF

size: .
V: TRBV5-1
D: .
J: TRBJ2-1
DNA: TGCGCCAGCAGCATCAGCGGGACAGGTGACAATGAGCAGTTCTTC
CDR3: CASSISGTGDNEQFF

size: many
V: TRBV5-1
D: TRBD2
J: TRBJ2-1
DNA: TGCGCCAGCAGCTGGGGGGGACCGGGGAATAATGAGCAGTTCTTC
CDR3: CASSWGGPGNNEQFF

size: few
V: TRBV12-3/TRBV12-4
D: .
J: TRBJ2-5
DNA: TGTGCCAGCAGTCCTGTTGCAAGCGGGCAAGAGACCCAGTACTTC
CDR3: CASSPVASGQETQYF

size: few
V: TRBV14
D: TRBD1
J: TRBJ2-7
DNA: TGTGCCAGCAGCACCTCGGGACAGGCCGCCTACGAGCAGTACTTC
CDR3: CASSTSGQAAYEQYF

size: many
V: TRBV29-1
D: .
J: TRBJ2-5
DNA: TGCAGCGTTGATTGGGGGCGCGTAGAGACCCAGTACTTC
CDR3: CSVDWGRVETQYF

size: few
V: TRBV19
D: .
J: TRBJ2-6
DNA: TGTGCCACCCGGAGCTCTGGGGCCAACGTCCTGACTTTC
CDR3: CATRSSGANVLTF

size: few
V: TRBV20-1
D: TRBD2
J: TRBJ2-3
DNA: TGCAGTGCTAGGGACTTGCGGGGGGGCCCAGATACGCAGTATTTT
CDR3: CSARDLRGGPDTQYF

size: many
V: TRBV5-1
D: TRBD1
J: TRBJ1-5
DNA: TGCGCCAGCAGCGCTACAGGGGGCAATCAGCCCCAGCATTTT
CDR3: CASSATGGNQPQHF

size: few
V: TRBV9
D: .
J: TRBJ2-5
DNA: TGTGCCAGCAGCGTAGGTGGGGGGGGCTCGGAGACCCAGTACTTC
CDR3: CASSVGGGGSETQYF

size: .
V: TRBV4-3
D: .
J: TRBJ2-7
DNA: TGCGCCAGCAGCTCCTCGCGGGGCGGGCCCTACGAGCAGTACTTC
CDR3: CASSSSRGGPYEQYF

size: few
V: TRBV29-1
D: .
J: TRBJ2-1
DNA: TGCAGCGTTGAAGCTTATGAGCAGTTCTTC
CDR3: CSVEAYEQFF

size: many
V: TRBV14
D: .
J: TRBJ2-7
DNA: TGTGCCAGCAGCAAGGGACTCTCCTACGAGCAGTACTTC
CDR3: CASSKGLSYEQYF

size: .
V: TRBV4-3
D: .
J: TRBJ2-1
DNA: TGCGCCAGCAGCCAAGGACTAAATCGGGAGCAGTTCTTC
CDR3: CASSQGLNREQFF

size: many
V: TRBV29-1
D: .
J: TRBJ1-1
DNA: TGCAGCGTCGAAACTGGAGCTTTCTTT
CDR3: CSVETGAFF

size: few
V: TRBV29-1
D: TRBD2
J: TRBJ2-3
DNA: TGCAGCGTTTGCACTCACGGGAGGGATACGCAGTATTTT
CDR3: CSVCTHGRDTQYF

size: few
V: TRBV15
D: .
J: TRBJ1-5
DNA: TGTGCCACCAGCAGAGAAACACAGAGGTCCAATCAGCCCCAGCATTTT
CDR3: CATSRETQRSNQPQHF

size: .
V: TRBV6-2/TRBV6-3
D: .
J: TRBJ2-2
DNA: TGTGCCAGCAGCCCCGATGAAGGGGGTTATTATTCCGGGGAGCTGTTTTTT
CDR3: CASSPDEGGYYSGELFF

size: few
V: TRBV21-1
D: .
J: TRBJ2-7
DNA: TGTGCCAGCAGCATTTTTAAGGGGATCTACGAGCAGTACTTC
CDR3: CASSIFKGIYEQYF

size: .
V: TRBV7-2
D: .
J: TRBJ2-2
DNA: TGTGCCAGCAGCTTATTGAATGCCGGGGAGCTGTTTTTT
CDR3: CASSLLNAGELFF

size: many
V: TRBV7-2
D: TRBD2
J: TRBJ2-3
DNA: TGTGCCAGCAGCTTAGGGGGACTAGGGAAAGATACGCAGTATTTT
CDR3: CASSLGGLGKDTQYF

size: many
V: TRBV6-1
D: TRBD2
J: TRBJ2-1
DNA: TGTGCCAGCAGTACACTAGCGGTATCTTACAATGAGCAGTTCTTC
CDR3: CASSTLAVSYNEQFF

size: many
V: TRBV3-1
D: .
J: TRBJ1-1
DNA: TGTGCCAGCAGCCAAGATGAGGAGATGAACACTGAAGCTTTCTTT
CDR3: CASSQDEEMNTEAFF

size: many
V: TRBV7-2
D: .
J: TRBJ2-7
DNA: TGTGCCAGCAGCCTCCCAAAAACCTACGAGCAGTACTTC
CDR3: CASSLPKTYEQYF

size: many
V: TRBV12-3/TRBV12-4
D: .
J: TRBJ1-1
DNA: TGTGCCAGCAGACTTCAGGGGGAAGCTTTCTTT
CDR3: CASRLQGEAFF

size: few
V: TRBV29-1
D: .
J: TRBJ1-1
DNA: TGCAGCGTTGTGAATGCGGGGAACACTGAAGCTTTCTTT
CDR3: CSVVNAGNTEAFF

size: few
V: TRBV20-1
D: TRBD2
J: TRBJ2-5
DNA: TGCAGTGCTAGTAGCGGGAGAATCACGGAGACCCAGTACTTC
CDR3: CSASSGRITETQYF

size: few
V: TRBV10-3
D: TRBD1
J: TRBJ1-5
DNA: TGTGCCATCAGTGCCTCAGGGGGGGCGGTTCAGCCCCAGCATTTT
CDR3: CAISASGGAVQPQHF

size: few
V: TRBV7-9
D: .
J: TRBJ2-7
DNA: TGTGCCAGCAGCTTAAATGCGGGACCAACATACGAGCAGTACTTC
CDR3: CASSLNAGPTYEQYF

size: few
V: TRBV7-9
D: TRBD1
J: TRBJ2-1
DNA: TGTGCCAGCAGCTCCTCGGACAGGAGCCATGAGCAGTTCTTC
CDR3: CASSSSDRSHEQFF

size: .
V: TRBV7-9
D: TRBD1
J: TRBJ2-1
DNA: TGTGCCAGCAGCTCCAGGGACAGGGAAAATGAGCAGTTCTTC
CDR3: CASSSRDRENEQFF

size: .
V: TRBV6-2/TRBV6-3
D: TRBD2
J: TRBJ2-7
DNA: TGTGCCAGCAGTCAGCTAGCGGCCTACGAGCAGTACTTC
CDR3: CASSQLAAYEQYF

size: few
V: TRBV6-1
D: .
J: TRBJ1-1
DNA: TGTGCCAGCAGTGAAATGGGGCAAGGAAGGACTGAAGCTTTCTTT
CDR3: CASSEMGQGRTEAFF

size: few
V: TRBV27
D: TRBD1
J: TRBJ2-7
DNA: TGTGCCAGCAGTCAAAACTCGGGACAGGGGACCTACGAGCAGTACTTC
CDR3: CASSQNSGQGTYEQYF

size: many
V: TRBV5-5
D: .
J: TRBJ2-6
DNA: TGTGCCAGCAGCACATTCTCTGGGGCCAACGTCCTGACTTTC
CDR3: CASSTFSGANVLTF

size: few
V: TRBV7-9
D: .
J: TRBJ2-7
DNA: TGTGCCAGCAGCCCCAGGGGTACAGGGGTCTCGGGGGGCGAGCAGTACTTC
CDR3: CASSPRGTGVSGGEQYF

size: many
V: TRBV4-1
D: .
J: TRBJ1-6
DNA: TGCGCCAGCAGCCAAGATAATTGGGTACCCCTCCACTTT
CDR3: CASSQDNWVPLHF